The T cell receptor (beta chain) under discussion was sequenced for a study of cytotoxic CD8 clonotypes in ibrutinib-treated CLL. Sequencing was performed with immunoSEQ multiplex PCR; in TCRdb, only in-frame clones are kept and a portion is missing. The sample consists of some 130,000 clones, 76% of them appearing once. V lost 0 bases to trimming and J lost 0 bases, with 12 bases between them. Germline assignment: CDR1 LGHNA and CDR2 YNFKEQ. The CDR3 has 16 amino acids. This sequence originates from a human donor with chronic lymphocytic leukemia. This specimen consisted of PBMCs, obtained after 24 months of ibrutinib treatment. The rearrangement uses TRBV4-2 and TRBJ2-7; D remains unclear. The CDR3 reads CASSQDRAASSYEQYF. The CDR3 bases are TGTGCCAGCAGCCAAGATAGGGCCGCGAGCTCCTACGAGCAGTACTTC.